This entry lists 20 T cell receptor beta chains sequenced from one sample in a study of cytomegalovirus exposure and HLA in healthy donors. The PCR had 60 Vbeta and 13 Jbeta primers. Method: immunoSEQ multiplex PCR; TCRdb's copy keeps in-frame clones and lacks some. This repertoire shows about 150,000 clones, 77% found once; its top ten account for approximately 1.5%. Sequencing was performed on PBMCs. The origin of the receptors is a woman aged 25 to 39 in good health and CMV-seropositive.

The chain couples TRBV25-1 to TRBJ2-3; TRBD2 is a possible D gene (6 bases). CDR3 length: 14 residues. Germline V lookup: CDR1 MGHDK, CDR2 SYGVNS. V lost 4 bases to trimming and J lost 1 base, with 9 bases between them. The CDR3 is CASSGASGTDTQYF. The CDR3 DNA reads as TGTGCCAGCAGTGGGGCTAGCGGCACAGATACGCAGTATTTT.

This clone was observed once. The chain joins TRBV6-5 to TRBJ1-1; D remains ambiguous. Germline V gene lookup returns CDR1 MNHEY and CDR2 SVGAGI. This CDR3 region has 14 residues. Trimming stripped 5 bases from V and 2 bases from J, with 12 bases between. The CDR3 DNA reads TGTGCCAGCAGTCCCCTGGGGAGTAACACTGAAGCTTTCTTT. As protein: CASSPLGSNTEAFF.

This clone was seen only once. CDR3 in amino acids: CAPAEKLFF. The CDR3 nucleotides read TGTGCCCCAGCGGAAAAACTGTTTTTT. V gene TRBV28 combines with J gene TRBJ1-4; the D is unclear. The CDR3 has 9 residues. V was cut by 11 bases and J by 8 bases, with 6 bases left in between. Looked up from germline, CDR1 is MDHEN and CDR2 is SYDVKM.

V and J are TRBV18 and TRBJ1-5; 10 positions agree with TRBD1. V lost 3 bases, J lost 6 bases, and 8 bases stayed unmatched. Per germline, CDR1 KGHSH and CDR2 LQKENI. The length of the CDR3 is 16 residues. The CDR3, as DNA: TGTGCCAGCTCACCCCCCGGGACAGGGGCGGCTCAGCCCCAGCATTTT. Translated: CASSPPGTGAAQPQHF.

The V gene is TRBV6-5, the J gene TRBJ2-5; D might be TRBD2 (6 bases). CDR3 length equals 14 residues. V shed 7 bases and J shed 4 bases, with 16 bases lying between them. The V gene's germline CDR1 is MNHEY and CDR2 SVGAGI. The CDR3 DNA follows: TGTGCCAGCACTCCGTTCCGGGGAGGAGAGACCCAGTACTTC. As protein: CASTPFRGGETQYF.

This chain links TRBV21-1 with TRBJ2-7; the table names TRBD2, a call not compared with the DNA. TRBV21-1 is shown as a pseudogene. The CDR3 contains 16 residues. The DNA of the CDR3 is TGTGCCAGCAGCAAAGTATTGGGGGGGGGCGGCTACGAGCAGTACTTC. It translates to CASSKVLGGGGYEQYF.

There are a few counts of this clone. This rearrangement joins TRBV4-3 to TRBJ2-3; TRBD2 matches at 9 bases. V trimming: 4 bases; J trimming: 1 base; junction bases outside the gene matches: 18. The germline V gene has CDR1 LGHNA and CDR2 YSLEER. The CDR3 is 20 residues long. The CDR3 spells CASSPFSGGPSVVCTDTQYF. In nucleotides, the CDR3 is TGCGCCAGCAGCCCCTTTAGCGGGGGCCCTTCGGTGGTTTGCACAGATACGCAGTATTTT.

The V and J genes are TRBV6-1 and TRBJ1-5, with 8 bases lining up with TRBD1. CDR3 length: 14 amino acids. V lost 1 base and J lost 5; bases outside the gene matches: 1. Germline values: CDR1 MNHNS, CDR2 SASEGT. The CDR3 coding sequence is TGTGCCAGCAGTGAAGGGACAGGGTATCAGCCCCAGCATTTT. Its protein product is CASSEGTGYQPQHF.

The chain links TRBV28 to TRBJ2-1; TRBD2 agrees at 9 bases. Germline V lookup: CDR1 MDHEN, CDR2 SYDVKM. This CDR3 has 14 residues. With 5 bases clipped from V and 4 bases from J, the junction kept 3 bases outside the gene matches. The CDR3: CASSSGRLYNEQFF. The CDR3 DNA reads as TGTGCCAGCAGTAGCGGGAGGTTGTACAATGAGCAGTTCTTC.

The genes are TRBV9 and TRBJ1-4; possibly TRBD1 for D (6 bases). V shed 4 bases and J shed 5 bases, with 9 bases lying between them. The CDR3 loop spans 13 amino acids. Germline CDR1 and CDR2: SGDLS and YYNGEE. The CDR3 DNA is TGTGCCAGCAGCCCCGACAGGAATGAAAAACTGTTTTTT. This sequence encodes CASSPDRNEKLFF.

The chain is built from TRBV28 and TRBJ1-5, with D unresolved. The CDR3 totals 15 residues. Trimming shortened V by 1 base and J by 1 base, and 8 bases separated the two germline ends. CDR1 is MDHEN, CDR2 SYDVKM, per germline. The CDR3 nucleotides are TGTGCCAGCAGTTTATCGGGAGTGAGCAATCAGCCCCAGCATTTT. Translating gives CASSLSGVSNQPQHF.

A word on this clone: Germline and junction disagree at one end, which may indicate a read error. The chain links TRBV10-1 to TRBJ2-2, with a weak D call TRBD2 (5 bases). The CDR3 runs 15 residues. Germline V CDR1 and CDR2: WNHNN, SYGVQD (reference sequence). The CDR3 is CASGESIGDTGELFF. The CDR3 DNA reads TGCGCCAGCGGTGAGTCGATCGGGGACACCGGGGAGCTGTTTTTT.

In DNA, the CDR3 is TGCGCCAGCAGCTTGGGACTAGCGGGAGGGGATGAGCAGTTCTTC. It encodes CASSLGLAGGDEQFF. The chain combines TRBV5-1 with TRBJ2-1; TRBD2 matches at 14 bases. CDR3 length equals 15 residues. Per germline, CDR1 SGHRS and CDR2 YFSETQ. The junction had 1 base not matched to a gene; V was cut back by 0 bases and J by 8 bases.

On this clone itself: Its ends do not fully match the called genes, so a read error is possible. The CDR3, as DNA: TGCAGCGTTGATAAGGGACAGGGTTTTGGAGTCTTC. Its translation is CSVDKGQGFGVF. The chain employs TRBV29-1 and TRBJ2-1, with TRBD1 matching over 9 bases. Germline assignment: CDR1 SQVTM and CDR2 ANQGSEA. The CDR3 extends over 12 amino acids.

The J gene is TRBJ2-5, the V gene TRBV6-5, with TRBD2 matching over 12 bases. Germline loops: CDR1 MNHEY, CDR2 SVGAGI. V shed 5 bases, J shed 2 bases, and the junction held 3 bases outside the gene matches. The CDR3 is made up of 15 amino acids. The CDR3 here is CASSPGLAGQETQYF. CDR3 DNA: TGTGCCAGCAGTCCGGGACTAGCGGGTCAAGAGACCCAGTACTTC.

The rearrangement links TRBV29-1 to TRBJ2-2; TRBD1 aligns across 10 bases. Germline values: CDR1 SQVTM, CDR2 ANQGSEA. Losses at the gene ends were 4 bases for V and 1 base for J; bases not matched to a gene: 6. This CDR3 spans 16 amino acids. The chain's CDR3 is CSVADRGRRNTGELFF. In DNA form, the CDR3 reads TGCAGCGTTGCAGACAGGGGGCGAAGGAACACCGGGGAGCTGTTTTTT.

This clone was found a few times. V gene TRBV21-1 combines with J gene TRBJ2-3; TRBD2, the table's D call, was not compared with the DNA. TRBV21-1 is termed a pseudogene. The CDR3 is 21 amino acids. As DNA, the CDR3 is TGTGCCAGCAGCAAAGAGTCTCTAGCGGGAGAGGTAAGTGCCAGTGCCCATACGCAGTATTTT. Amino acid sequence: CASSKESLAGEVSASAHTQYF.

The V call is TRBV6-1, the J call TRBJ2-5; 8 positions agree with TRBD2. This CDR3 has 15 residues. Germline V gene lookup returns CDR1 MNHNS and CDR2 SASEGT. V shed 1 base, J shed 5 bases, and the junction held 6 bases outside the gene matches. CDR3 loop: CASSEGLAGFETQYF. CDR3 nucleotides: TGTGCCAGCAGTGAAGGTTTAGCGGGGTTCGAGACCCAGTACTTC.

The chain recombines TRBV7-2 with TRBJ2-7; no firm D call. This CDR3 region has 14 residues. Germline V gene data show CDR1 as SGHTA and CDR2 as FQGNSA. V was shortened by 3 bases and J by 3 bases, with 12 bases between the two germline ends. The CDR3 sequence: CASSFQYPSYEQYF. CDR3 coding DNA: TGTGCCAGCAGCTTTCAGTATCCTAGCTACGAGCAGTACTTC.

The rearrangement uses TRBV11-2 and TRBJ2-5; 10 bases agree with TRBD2. V gave up 5 bases and J gave up 4 bases; unmatched junction bases: 7. Germline CDR1 is SGHAT and CDR2 is FQNNGV. The CDR3 is 15 amino acids. CDR3 in amino acids: CASSTLAGVGETQYF. CDR3 DNA: TGTGCCAGCAGCACTCTAGCGGGAGTAGGAGAGACCCAGTACTTC.